These 7 T cell receptor beta chains came from one sample sequenced in a study of shared clonotypes between healthy human individuals. Clones were sequenced by immunoSEQ multiplex PCR, and TCRdb holds only the in-frame ones, with some missing. The sample shows 2,500,000 or so clones, roughly 90% of them seen only once. The sequenced material came from naive CD4+ T cells from PBMCs. Indicated subset: CD45RA+ positively selected. These receptor sequences come from a man in his late teens or twenties in good health. Some clones in this sample may be carry-over from other donors' samples.

Regarding this clone: The sample has other DNA sequences that encode this CDR3 too. The rearrangement joins TRBV9 to TRBJ2-1, with 7 bases matching TRBD1. The CDR3 runs to 15 residues. CDR1 and CDR2 (germline): SGDLS, YYNGEE. The junction had 2 bases not matched to a gene; V was cut back by 0 bases and J by 2 bases. This CDR3 reads CASSVVGTAYNEQFF. Written as DNA, the CDR3 is TGTGCCAGCAGCGTAGTGGGGACAGCCTACAATGAGCAGTTCTTC.

For this clone: Other DNA sequences in the sample encode the same CDR3. V gene TRBV7-2 combines with J gene TRBJ2-1; D may be TRBD1 (5 bases). The CDR3 spans 12 residues. V dropped 3 bases and J dropped 6 bases, with 6 bases sitting between them. CDR1 and CDR2 (germline): SGHTA, FQGNSA. The CDR3 nucleotides read TGTGCCAGCAGCTTCCAGGGCAATGAGCAGTTCTTC. Encoded protein: CASSFQGNEQFF.

The J gene is TRBJ2-1, the V gene TRBV9, with TRBD2 identical over 10 bases. The CDR3 is 17 amino acids. V shed 0 bases, J shed 9 bases, and the junction held 12 bases outside the gene matches. CDR1 is SGDLS and CDR2 is YYNGEE in the germline V gene. CDR3 protein: CASSVATGSGRQGEQFF. The CDR3 DNA follows: TGTGCCAGCAGCGTAGCTACGGGTAGCGGGAGGCAGGGTGAGCAGTTCTTC. Looking up the rest from reference TRBV9 and TRBJ2-1 gives the full variable domain: DSGVTQTPKHLITATGQRVTLRCSPRSGDLSVYWYQQSLDQGLQFLIQYYNGEERAKGNILERFSAQQFPDLHSELNLSSLELGDSALYFCASSVATGSGRQGEQFFGPGTRLTVL.

This chain joins TRBV14 and TRBJ1-1; no clear D gene. V lost 0 bases, J lost 7 bases, and 9 bases lay in between. Germline loops: CDR1 SGHDN, CDR2 FVKESK. The CDR3 covers 13 residues. CDR3 in amino acids: CASSQDLGGEAFF. Written as DNA, the CDR3 is TGTGCCAGCAGCCAAGATCTCGGTGGTGAAGCTTTCTTT.

The chain combines TRBV28 with TRBJ2-1; TRBD2 matches 13 bases. The germline V gene has CDR1 MDHEN and CDR2 SYDVKM. CDR3 length: 17 amino acids. The V gene end was trimmed by 4 bases and the J gene end by 1 base; junction bases not matched to a gene: 4. This chain's CDR3 is CASSSTSGRVSYNEQFF. The CDR3 DNA follows: TGTGCCAGCAGTTCAACTAGCGGGAGGGTTTCCTACAATGAGCAGTTCTTC.

This sequence joins TRBV5-5 and TRBJ2-3, with TRBD2 identical over 9 bases. Trimming removed 3 bases from V and 6 bases from J; junction bases left unmatched: 14. Germline CDR1 reads SGHKS; CDR2 reads YYEKEE (reference sequence). The CDR3 has 17 amino acids. The CDR3 sequence: CASSSESLAGWWDTQYF. The CDR3 DNA sequence: TGTGCCAGCAGCTCCGAAAGCCTAGCGGGATGGTGGGATACGCAGTATTTT.

V usage is TRBV5-4 and J usage is TRBJ2-5; 11 nucleotides align to TRBD2. CDR1 is SGHNT and CDR2 is YYREEE in the germline V gene (reference sequence). V lost 4 bases, J lost 6 bases, and 14 bases stayed unmatched. The CDR3 length is 17 residues. The CDR3 DNA follows: TGTGCCAGCAGCCCCCTTTCTGCACTAGCGGGAGCAAAGACCCAGTACTTC. This codes for CASSPLSALAGAKTQYF.